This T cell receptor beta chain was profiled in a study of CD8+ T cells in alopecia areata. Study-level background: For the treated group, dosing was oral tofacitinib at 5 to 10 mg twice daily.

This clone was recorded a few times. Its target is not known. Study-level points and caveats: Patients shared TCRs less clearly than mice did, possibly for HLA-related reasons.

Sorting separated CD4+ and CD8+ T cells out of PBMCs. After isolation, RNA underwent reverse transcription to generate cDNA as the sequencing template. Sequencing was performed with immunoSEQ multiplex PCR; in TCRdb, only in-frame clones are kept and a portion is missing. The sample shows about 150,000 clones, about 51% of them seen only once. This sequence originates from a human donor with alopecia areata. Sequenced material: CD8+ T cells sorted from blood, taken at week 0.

CDR3: CAWSVDSRNEKLFF. The CDR3 nucleotides are TGTGCCTGGAGTGTCGACAGTCGAAATGAAAAACTGTTTTTT. The chain joins TRBV30 to TRBJ1-4; tentative D call: TRBD1 (5 bases). CDR1 GTSNPN and CDR2 SVGIG come from the germline V gene (reference sequence). The CDR3 contains 14 residues. The germline V and J ends were trimmed by 0 bases and 5 bases, with 10 bases remaining between them.